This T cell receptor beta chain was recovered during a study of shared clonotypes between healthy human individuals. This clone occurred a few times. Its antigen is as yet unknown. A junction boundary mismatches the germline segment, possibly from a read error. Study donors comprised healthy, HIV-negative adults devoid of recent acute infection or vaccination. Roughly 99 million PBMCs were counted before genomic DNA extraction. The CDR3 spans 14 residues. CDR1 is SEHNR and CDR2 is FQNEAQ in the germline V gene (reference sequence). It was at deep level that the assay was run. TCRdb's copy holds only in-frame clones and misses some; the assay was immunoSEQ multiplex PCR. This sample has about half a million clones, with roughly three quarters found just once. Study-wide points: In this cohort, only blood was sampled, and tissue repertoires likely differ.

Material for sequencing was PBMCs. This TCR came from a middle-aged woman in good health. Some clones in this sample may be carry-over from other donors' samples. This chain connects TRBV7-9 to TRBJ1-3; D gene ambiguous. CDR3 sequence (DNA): TGTGCCAGCAGCCTAGCTCCCACAGGAAACACCATATATTTT. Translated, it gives CASSLAPTGNTIYF. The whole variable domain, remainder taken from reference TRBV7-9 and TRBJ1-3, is DTGVSQNPRHKITKRGQNVTFRCDPISEHNRLYWYRQTLGQGPEFLTYFQNEAQLEKSRLLSDRFSAERPKGSFSTLEIQRTEQGDSAMYLCASSLAPTGNTIYFGEGSWLTVV.